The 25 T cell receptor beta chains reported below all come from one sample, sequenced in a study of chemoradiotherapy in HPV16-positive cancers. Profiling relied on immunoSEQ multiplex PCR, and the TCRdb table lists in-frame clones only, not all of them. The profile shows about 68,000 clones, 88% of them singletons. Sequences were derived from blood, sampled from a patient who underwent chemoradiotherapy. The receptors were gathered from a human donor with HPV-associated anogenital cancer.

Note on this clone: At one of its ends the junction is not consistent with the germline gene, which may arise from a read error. CDR3 sequence reads: CASRILGNEQFF. The CDR3 bases are TGTGCCAGTCGTATCCTAGGGAATGAGCAGTTCTTC. The rearrangement joins TRBV19 to TRBJ2-1; D is uncertain. The V gene's germline CDR1 is LNHDA and CDR2 SQIVND (reference sequence). The CDR3 extends over 12 amino acids.

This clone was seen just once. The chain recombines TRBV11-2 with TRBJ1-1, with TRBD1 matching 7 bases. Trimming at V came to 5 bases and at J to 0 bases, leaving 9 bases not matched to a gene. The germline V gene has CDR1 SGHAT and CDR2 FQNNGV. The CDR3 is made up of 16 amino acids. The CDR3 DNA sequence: TGTGCCAGCAGCAGATACCAGACAGGGTTGAACACTGAAGCTTTCTTT. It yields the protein CASSRYQTGLNTEAFF.

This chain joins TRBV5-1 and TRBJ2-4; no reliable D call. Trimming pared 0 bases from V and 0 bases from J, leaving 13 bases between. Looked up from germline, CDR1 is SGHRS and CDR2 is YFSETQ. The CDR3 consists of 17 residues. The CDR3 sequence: CASSLGGISLAKNIQYF. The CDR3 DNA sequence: TGCGCCAGCAGCTTGGGTGGGATATCCTTAGCCAAAAACATTCAGTACTTC.

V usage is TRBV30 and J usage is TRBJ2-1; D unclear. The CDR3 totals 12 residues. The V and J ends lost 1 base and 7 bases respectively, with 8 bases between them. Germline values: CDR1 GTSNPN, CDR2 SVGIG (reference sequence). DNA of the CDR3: TGTGCCTGGAGTGGGCTGGGGAATGAGCAGTTCTTC. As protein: CAWSGLGNEQFF.

The CDR3 sequence is CASSLGTLYEQYF. Here the CDR3 DNA reads TGTGCCAGCAGCCTAGGGACACTCTACGAGCAGTACTTC. The V gene is TRBV7-2, the J gene TRBJ2-7; the D gene is possibly TRBD1 (6 bases). The germline CDR1 and CDR2 sequences are SGHTA and FQGNSA. V lost 5 bases and J lost 3, with 11 bases in between. The CDR3 extends over 13 amino acids.

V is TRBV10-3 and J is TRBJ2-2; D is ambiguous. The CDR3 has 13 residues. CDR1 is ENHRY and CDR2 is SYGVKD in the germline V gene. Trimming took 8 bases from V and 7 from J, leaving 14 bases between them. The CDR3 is CAISLEARGELFF. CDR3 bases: TGTGCCATCTCCCTTGAGGCTCGCGGGGAGCTGTTTTTT.

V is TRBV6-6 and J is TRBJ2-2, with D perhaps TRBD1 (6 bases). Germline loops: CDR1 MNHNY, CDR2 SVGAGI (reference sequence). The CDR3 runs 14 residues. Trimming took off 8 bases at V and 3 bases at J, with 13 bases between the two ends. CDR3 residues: CASAGRGYTGELFF. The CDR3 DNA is TGTGCCAGCGCGGGCAGGGGTTACACCGGGGAGCTGTTTTTT.

The CDR3 nucleotides are TGTGCCAGCAGCTTAAGCAGGGCAACTAATGAAAAACTGTTTTTT. As protein: CASSLSRATNEKLFF. This rearrangement joins TRBV7-4 to TRBJ1-4, with D perhaps matching TRBD1 (5 bases). The CDR3 loop spans 15 amino acids. From germline, CDR1 is SGHVT and CDR2 SQSDAQ. V was trimmed by 2 bases and J by 0 bases, leaving 7 bases between them.

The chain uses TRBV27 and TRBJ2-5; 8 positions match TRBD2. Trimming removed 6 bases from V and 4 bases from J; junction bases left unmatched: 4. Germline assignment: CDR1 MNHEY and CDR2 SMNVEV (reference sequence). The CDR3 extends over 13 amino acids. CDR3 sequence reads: CASRSRGGETQYF. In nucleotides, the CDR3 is TGTGCCAGCAGGTCCCGGGGGGGAGAGACCCAGTACTTC.

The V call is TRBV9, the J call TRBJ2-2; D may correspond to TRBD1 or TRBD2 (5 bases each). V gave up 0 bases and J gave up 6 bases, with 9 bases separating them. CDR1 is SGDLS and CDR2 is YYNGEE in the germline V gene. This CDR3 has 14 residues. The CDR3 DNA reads TGTGCCAGCAGCGTAGGGGGGACCCCCGGGGAGCTGTTTTTT. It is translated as CASSVGGTPGELFF.

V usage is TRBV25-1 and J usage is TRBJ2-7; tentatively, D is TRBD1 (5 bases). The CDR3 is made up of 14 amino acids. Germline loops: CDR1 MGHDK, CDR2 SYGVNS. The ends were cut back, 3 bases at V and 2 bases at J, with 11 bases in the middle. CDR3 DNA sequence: TGTGCCAGCAGTGACCCTGGGGCTACCTACGAGCAGTACTTC. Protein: CASSDPGATYEQYF.

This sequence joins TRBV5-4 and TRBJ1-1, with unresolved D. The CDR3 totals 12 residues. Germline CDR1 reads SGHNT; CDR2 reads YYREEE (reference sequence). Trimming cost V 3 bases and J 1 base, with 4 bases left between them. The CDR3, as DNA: TGTGCCAGCAGCTCCAGGAACACTGAAGCTTTCTTT. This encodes CASSSRNTEAFF.

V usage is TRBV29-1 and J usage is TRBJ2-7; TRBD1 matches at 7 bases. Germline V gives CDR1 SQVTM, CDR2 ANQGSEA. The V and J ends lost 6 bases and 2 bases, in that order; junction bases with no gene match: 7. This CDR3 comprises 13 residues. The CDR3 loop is CSVESGQTYEQYF. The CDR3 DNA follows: TGCAGCGTCGAATCGGGACAGACCTACGAGCAGTACTTC.

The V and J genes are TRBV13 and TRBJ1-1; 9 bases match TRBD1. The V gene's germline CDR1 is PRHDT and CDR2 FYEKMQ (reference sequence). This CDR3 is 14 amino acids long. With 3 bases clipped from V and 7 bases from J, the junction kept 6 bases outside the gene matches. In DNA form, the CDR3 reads TGTGCCAGCAGCTTCCGGGACAGGGCTAGTGAAGCTTTCTTT. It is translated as CASSFRDRASEAFF.

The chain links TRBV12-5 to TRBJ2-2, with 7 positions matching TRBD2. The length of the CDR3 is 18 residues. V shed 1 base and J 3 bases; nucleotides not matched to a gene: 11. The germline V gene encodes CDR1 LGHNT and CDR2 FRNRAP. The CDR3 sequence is CASGLAIWGRGHTGELFF. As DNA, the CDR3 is TGTGCTAGTGGTTTGGCCATCTGGGGGAGGGGCCACACCGGGGAGCTGTTTTTT.

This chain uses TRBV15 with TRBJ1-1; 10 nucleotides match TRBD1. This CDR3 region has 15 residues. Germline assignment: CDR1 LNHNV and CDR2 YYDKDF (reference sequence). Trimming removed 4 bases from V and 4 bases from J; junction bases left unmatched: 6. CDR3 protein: CATSKRQGASTEAFF. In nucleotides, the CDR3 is TGTGCCACCAGCAAAAGACAGGGGGCGAGCACTGAAGCTTTCTTT.

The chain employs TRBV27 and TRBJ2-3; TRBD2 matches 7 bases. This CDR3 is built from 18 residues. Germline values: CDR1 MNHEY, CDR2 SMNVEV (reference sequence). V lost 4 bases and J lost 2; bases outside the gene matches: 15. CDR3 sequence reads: CASSSVVLGGGNTDTQYF. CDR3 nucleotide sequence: TGTGCCAGCAGTTCCGTCGTCCTTGGCGGGGGTAACACAGATACGCAGTATTTT.

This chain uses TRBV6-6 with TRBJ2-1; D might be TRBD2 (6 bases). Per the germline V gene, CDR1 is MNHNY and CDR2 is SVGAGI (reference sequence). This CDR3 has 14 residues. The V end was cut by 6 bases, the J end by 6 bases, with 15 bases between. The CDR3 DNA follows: TGTGCCAGCAGACCCTCCTTGACTAGCAATGAGCAGTTCTTC. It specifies CASRPSLTSNEQFF.

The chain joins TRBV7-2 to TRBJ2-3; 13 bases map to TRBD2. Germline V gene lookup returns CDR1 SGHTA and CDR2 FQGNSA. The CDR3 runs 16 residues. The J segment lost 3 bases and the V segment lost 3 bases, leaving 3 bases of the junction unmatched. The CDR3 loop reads CASSLTSGGTTDTQYF. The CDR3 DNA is TGTGCCAGCAGCTTGACTAGCGGGGGGACTACAGATACGCAGTATTTT.

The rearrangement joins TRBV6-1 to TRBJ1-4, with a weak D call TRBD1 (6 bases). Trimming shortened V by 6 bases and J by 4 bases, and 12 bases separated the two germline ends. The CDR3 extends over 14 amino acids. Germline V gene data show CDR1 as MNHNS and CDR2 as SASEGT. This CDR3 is CASRMTGDNEKLFF. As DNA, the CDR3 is TGTGCCAGCAGAATGACAGGAGATAATGAAAAACTGTTTTTT.

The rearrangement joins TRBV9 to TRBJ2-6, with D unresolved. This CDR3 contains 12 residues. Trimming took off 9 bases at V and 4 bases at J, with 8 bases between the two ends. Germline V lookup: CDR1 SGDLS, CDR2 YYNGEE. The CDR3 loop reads CATMGGANVLTF. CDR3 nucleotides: TGTGCCACCATGGGGGGGGCCAACGTCCTGACTTTC.

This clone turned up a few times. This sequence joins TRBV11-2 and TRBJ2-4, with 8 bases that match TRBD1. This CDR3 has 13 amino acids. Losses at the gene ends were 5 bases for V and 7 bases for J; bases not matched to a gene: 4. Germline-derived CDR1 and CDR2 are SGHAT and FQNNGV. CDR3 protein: CASSLDRGNIQYF. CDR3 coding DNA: TGTGCCAGCAGCCTTGACAGGGGTAACATTCAGTACTTC.

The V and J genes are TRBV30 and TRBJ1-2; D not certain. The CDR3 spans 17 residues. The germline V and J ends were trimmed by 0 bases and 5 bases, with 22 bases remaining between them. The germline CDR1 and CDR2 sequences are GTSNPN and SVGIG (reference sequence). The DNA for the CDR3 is TGTGCCTGGAGTGTACGACGATCACCAGGACGGATGTATGGCTACACCTTC. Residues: CAWSVRRSPGRMYGYTF.

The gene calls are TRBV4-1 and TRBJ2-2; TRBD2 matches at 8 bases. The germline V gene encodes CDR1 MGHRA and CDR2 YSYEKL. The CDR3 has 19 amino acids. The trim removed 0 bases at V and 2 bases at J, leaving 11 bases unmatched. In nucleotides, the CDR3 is TGCGCCAGCAGCCAAGATCGAGTGCTAGCGGGCTTAAACACCGGGGAGCTGTTTTTT. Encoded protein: CASSQDRVLAGLNTGELFF.

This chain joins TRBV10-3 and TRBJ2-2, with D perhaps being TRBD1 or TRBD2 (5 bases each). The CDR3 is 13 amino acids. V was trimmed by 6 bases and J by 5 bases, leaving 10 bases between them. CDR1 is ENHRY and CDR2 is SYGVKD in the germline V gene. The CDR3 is CAIRREGTGELFF. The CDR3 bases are TGTGCCATCAGAAGAGAGGGGACCGGGGAGCTGTTTTTT.